These 13 T cell receptor beta chains were sequenced from one sample in a study of blood T cell repertoires in COVID-19. Clones were sequenced by immunoSEQ multiplex PCR, and TCRdb holds only the in-frame ones, with some missing. This table holds 250,000 to 350,000 clones, roughly 90% found once. The source material was peripheral blood. The origin of the receptors is a woman aged 55 to 70 with acute or convalescent COVID-19.

This chain links TRBV4-3 with TRBJ2-5; 8 nucleotides match TRBD1. V lost 0 bases, J lost 2 bases, and 8 bases stayed unmatched. In germline, CDR1 is LGHNA, CDR2 YSLEER. The CDR3 consists of 17 residues. The CDR3 sequence: CASSQDIGTGTQETQYF. Written as DNA, the CDR3 is TGCGCCAGCAGCCAAGATATCGGGACAGGTACGCAAGAGACCCAGTACTTC.

The J gene is TRBJ2-7, the V gene TRBV29-1; TRBD1 agrees at 9 bases. The CDR3 covers 15 residues. J lost 2 bases, V lost 7 bases, and 12 bases had no gene match. Germline values: CDR1 SQVTM, CDR2 ANQGSEA. The CDR3 DNA reads TGCAGCGCGACTGGGGGGACAGGGCACCCCTACGAGCAGTACTTC. Amino acid sequence: CSATGGTGHPYEQYF.

This chain uses TRBV5-4 with TRBJ1-6; a weak D match, TRBD1 (6 bases). Germline V lookup: CDR1 SGHNT, CDR2 YYREEE (reference sequence). With 0 bases removed from V and 8 bases from J, the gap between germline ends came to 9 bases. The CDR3 length is 14 residues. This chain's CDR3 is CASSLVQGDSPLHF. For the CDR3, the DNA is TGTGCCAGCAGCTTGGTACAGGGAGATTCACCCCTCCACTTT.

The V and J genes are TRBV7-6 and TRBJ1-5; 7 bases fit TRBD1. With V trimmed by 1 base and J by 7 bases, 1 base remained unmatched. In germline, CDR1 is SGHVS, CDR2 FNYEAQ. The CDR3 contains 13 residues. The CDR3 region is CASSLDRGQPQHF. DNA for the CDR3: TGTGCCAGCAGCTTAGACAGGGGCCAGCCCCAGCATTTT.

In its sample, this clone was seen once. The gene calls are TRBV5-4 and TRBJ2-5, with 8 bases aligning to TRBD2. This CDR3 spans 16 amino acids. Germline lookup yields CDR1 SGHNT and CDR2 YYREEE (reference sequence). The trim removed 1 base at V and 0 bases at J, leaving 5 bases unmatched. CDR3 amino acids: CASSLPGGVYQETQYF. CDR3 coding DNA: TGTGCCAGCAGCTTGCCCGGGGGGGTGTACCAAGAGACCCAGTACTTC.

This chain links TRBV9 with TRBJ2-7; D perhaps matches TRBD2 (6 bases). Trimming pared 0 bases from V and 3 bases from J, leaving 16 bases between. The CDR3 loop spans 16 amino acids. The germline V gene has CDR1 SGDLS and CDR2 YYNGEE. The CDR3 bases are TGTGCCAGCAGCGTAGGCGTTGGACTAAGGGTCTACGAGCAGTACTTC. This gives the protein CASSVGVGLRVYEQYF.

Remarks on this clone: One junction end disagrees with the germline gene, perhaps due to a read error. V usage is TRBV7-7 and J usage is TRBJ2-2, with 7 bases lining up with TRBD2. Germline V gene sequence: CDR1 SSHAT, CDR2 FNYEAQ (reference sequence). This CDR3 contains 16 residues. The CDR3 reads CASSLLAGANTGELFF. CDR3 DNA sequence: TGTGCTAGCAGCTTACTGGCGGGGGCGAACACCGGGGAGCTGTTTTTT.

This clone was counted only a few times. V usage is TRBV30 and J usage is TRBJ1-5, with unresolved D. The V gene's germline CDR1 is GTSNPN and CDR2 SVGIG (reference sequence). With 4 bases removed from V and 0 bases from J, the gap between germline ends came to 7 bases. The CDR3 spans 13 residues. The DNA for the CDR3 is TGTGCCTGGACACTTGATAGCAATCAGCCCCAGCATTTT. Amino acids: CAWTLDSNQPQHF.

J is TRBJ2-3 and V is TRBV19, with 9 bases lining up with TRBD2. With 5 bases clipped from V and 0 bases from J, the junction kept 9 bases outside the gene matches. Germline-derived CDR1 and CDR2 are LNHDA and SQIVND (reference sequence). CDR3 length: 17 residues. Written as DNA, the CDR3 is TGTGCCAGTAGTGGGGGCGGGGGGGTCCCTAGCACAGATACGCAGTATTTT. Encoded protein: CASSGGGGVPSTDTQYF.

The chain couples TRBV6-1 to TRBJ2-2; no firm D call. Trimming removed 4 bases at V and 1 base at J, with 13 bases between. The CDR3 sequence is 16 residues long. Germline V gene data show CDR1 as MNHNS and CDR2 as SASEGT. Here the CDR3 DNA reads TGTGCCAGCAGTGGAGCTTCCCCTAAGAACACCGGGGAGCTGTTTTTT. Translating gives CASSGASPKNTGELFF.

The chain combines TRBV29-1 with TRBJ1-1; perhaps TRBD1 as D (5 bases). This CDR3 has 13 amino acids. Germline assignment: CDR1 SQVTM and CDR2 ANQGSEA. Trimming shortened V by 6 bases and J by 4 bases, and 15 bases separated the two germline ends. The CDR3 loop is CSVDRGLGTEAFF. CDR3 nucleotide sequence: TGCAGCGTCGATAGGGGCTTAGGCACTGAAGCTTTCTTT.

This chain connects TRBV27 to TRBJ1-4; D uncertain. With 3 bases removed from V and 7 bases from J, the gap between germline ends came to 9 bases. The germline V gene has CDR1 MNHEY and CDR2 SMNVEV (reference sequence). The CDR3 has 13 residues. CDR3 sequence: CASSFRSVEKLFF. CDR3 DNA: TGTGCCAGCAGTTTCCGGTCGGTTGAAAAACTGTTTTTT.

The chain combines TRBV13 with TRBJ2-5, with 8 bases matching TRBD1. Per germline, CDR1 PRHDT and CDR2 FYEKMQ (reference sequence). V shed 5 bases, J shed 0 bases, and the junction held 5 bases outside the gene matches. CDR3 length: 15 residues. CDR3 residues: CASSRDRTDQETQYF. CDR3 nucleotide sequence: TGTGCCAGCAGCCGGGACAGGACAGACCAAGAGACCCAGTACTTC.